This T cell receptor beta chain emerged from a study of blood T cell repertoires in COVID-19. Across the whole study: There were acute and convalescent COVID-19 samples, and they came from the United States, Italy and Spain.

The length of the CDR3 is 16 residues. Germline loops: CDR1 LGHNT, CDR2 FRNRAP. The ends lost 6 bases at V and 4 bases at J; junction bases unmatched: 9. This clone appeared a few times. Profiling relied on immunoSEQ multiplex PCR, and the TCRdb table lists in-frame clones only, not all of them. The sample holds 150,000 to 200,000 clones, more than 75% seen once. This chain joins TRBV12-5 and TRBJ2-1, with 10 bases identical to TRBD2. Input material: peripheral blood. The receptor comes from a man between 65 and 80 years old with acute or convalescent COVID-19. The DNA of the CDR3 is TGTGCTAGTGGGAACCCTAGCGGGAGTTGGTACAATGAGCAGTTCTTC. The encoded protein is CASGNPSGSWYNEQFF.